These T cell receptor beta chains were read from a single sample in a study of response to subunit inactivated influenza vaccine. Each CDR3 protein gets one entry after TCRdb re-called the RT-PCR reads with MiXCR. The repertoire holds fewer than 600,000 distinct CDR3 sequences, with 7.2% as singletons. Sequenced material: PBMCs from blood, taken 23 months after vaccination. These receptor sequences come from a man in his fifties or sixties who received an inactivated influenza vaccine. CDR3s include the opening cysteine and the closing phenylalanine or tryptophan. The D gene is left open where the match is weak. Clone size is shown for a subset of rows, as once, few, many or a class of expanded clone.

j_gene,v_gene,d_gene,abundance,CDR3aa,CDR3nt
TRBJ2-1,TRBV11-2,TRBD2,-,CASSPRGGTTYNEQFF,TGTGCCAGCAGCCCACGCGGGGGGACGACCTACAATGAGCAGTTCTTC
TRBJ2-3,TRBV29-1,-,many,CSVDAGTLRDTQYF,TGCAGCGTTGACGCAGGGACCCTTCGAGATACGCAGTATTTT
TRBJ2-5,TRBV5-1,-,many,CASSLGPQETQYF,TGTGCCAGCAGTTTAGGGCCACAAGAGACCCAGTACTTC
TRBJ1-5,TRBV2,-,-,CASSRLQGSNQPQHF,TGTGCCAGCAGTCGACTACAGGGTAGTAATCAGCCCCAGCATTTT
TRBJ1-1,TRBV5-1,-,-,CASSIQTGLRGTEAFF,TGCGCCAGCAGCATCCAAACAGGGCTCAGGGGCACTGAAGCTTTCTTT
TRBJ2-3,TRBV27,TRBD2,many,CASSFQRLAGITDTQYF,TGTGCCAGCAGTTTCCAAAGACTAGCGGGGATTACAGATACGCAGTATTTT
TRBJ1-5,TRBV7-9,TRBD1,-,CASSPAGQTGNQPQHF,TGTGCCAGCAGCCCTGCGGGACAGACGGGCAATCAGCCCCAGCATTTT
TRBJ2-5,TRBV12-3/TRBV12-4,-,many,CASSSDRETQYF,TGTGCCAGCAGTTCGGACCGGGAGACCCAGTACTTC
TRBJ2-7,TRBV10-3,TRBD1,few,CAITPGQGNGEQYF,TGTGCCATCACCCCGGGACAGGGTAATGGGGAGCAGTACTTC
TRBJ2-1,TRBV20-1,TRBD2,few,CSASRSGSRNNEQFF,TGCAGTGCTAGTCGTAGCGGGTCTAGGAACAATGAGCAGTTCTTC
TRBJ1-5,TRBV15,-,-,CATSQDHNQPQHF,TGTGCCACCAGCCAAGATCACAATCAGCCCCAGCATTTT
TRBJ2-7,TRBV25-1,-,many,CASSASRFYEQYF,TGTGCCAGCAGTGCCTCTAGATTCTACGAGCAGTACTTC
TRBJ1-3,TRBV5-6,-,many,CASSRGLSGNTIYF,TGTGCCAGCAGCAGGGGACTCTCTGGAAACACCATATATTTT
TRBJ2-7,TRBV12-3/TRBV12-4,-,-,CASSYSRRGGEQYF,TGTGCCAGCAGTTATTCGCGACGAGGTGGCGAGCAGTACTTC
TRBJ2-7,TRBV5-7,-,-,CASSLESDAYEQYF,TGTGCCAGCAGCTTGGAGTCGGATGCCTACGAGCAGTACTTC
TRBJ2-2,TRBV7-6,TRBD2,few,CASSSRLAGETNTGELFF,TGTGCCAGCAGCTCCAGACTAGCGGGGGAAACGAACACCGGGGAGCTGTTTTTT
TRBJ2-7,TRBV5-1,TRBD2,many,CASSYTASGTSGDDEQYF,TGCGCCAGCAGTTACACTGCTTCCGGGACTAGCGGGGATGACGAGCAGTACTTC
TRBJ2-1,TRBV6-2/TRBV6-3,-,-,CASTRDPPSSSYNEQFF,TGTGCCAGCACCCGGGACCCCCCATCGAGCTCCTACAATGAGCAGTTCTTC
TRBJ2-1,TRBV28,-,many,CASSLGDGYNEQFF,TGTGCCAGCAGTTTAGGGGACGGCTACAATGAGCAGTTCTTC
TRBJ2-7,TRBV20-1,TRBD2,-,CSARPGGPLTEQYF,TGCAGTGCTAGGCCGGGAGGCCCCCTGACCGAGCAGTACTTC
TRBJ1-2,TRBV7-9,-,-,CASSLGAGDGYTF,TGTGCCAGCAGCTTAGGCGCAGGGGATGGCTACACCTTC
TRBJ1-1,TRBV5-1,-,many,CASSFGGGNTEAFF,TGCGCCAGCAGTTTCGGGGGCGGAAACACTGAAGCTTTCTTT
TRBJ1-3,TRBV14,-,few,CASSPISGNTIYF,TGTGCCAGCAGCCCCATCTCTGGAAACACCATATATTTT
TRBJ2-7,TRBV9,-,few,CASSLSPVTLGEQYF,TGTGCCAGCAGCCTCTCCCCGGTGACTCTGGGCGAGCAGTACTTC
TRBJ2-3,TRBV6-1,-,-,CASSPRIGGWADTQYF,TGTGCCAGCAGCCCGAGAATTGGGGGGTGGGCAGATACGCAGTATTTT
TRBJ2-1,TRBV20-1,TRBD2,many,CSAPGLAGGLYNEQFF,TGCAGTGCCCCGGGACTAGCGGGAGGACTTTACAATGAGCAGTTCTTC
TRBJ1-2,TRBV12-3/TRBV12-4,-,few,CASSFGVGNGYTF,TGTGCCAGCAGTTTTGGGGTCGGGAATGGCTACACCTTC
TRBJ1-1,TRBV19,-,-,CASSSDMGTEAFF,TGTGCCAGTAGTTCAGACATGGGTACTGAAGCTTTCTTT
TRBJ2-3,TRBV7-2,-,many,CASARDLGTDTQYF,TGTGCCAGCGCCCGGGATCTCGGGACAGATACGCAGTATTTT
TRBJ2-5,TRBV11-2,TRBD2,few,CASSLLQREFCETQYF,TGTGCCAGCAGCTTATTACAGCGGGAGTTTTGTGAGACCCAGTACTTC
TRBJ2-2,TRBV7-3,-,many,CASSSSRNTGELFF,TGTGCCAGCAGTAGTAGCCGAAACACCGGGGAGCTGTTTTTT
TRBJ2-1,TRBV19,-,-,CASSNRDNHNEQFF,TGTGCCAGTAGTAACCGGGACAACCACAATGAGCAGTTCTTC
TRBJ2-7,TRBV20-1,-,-,CSARDPAPNGFTVF,TGCAGTGCTAGAGATCCGGCACCCAACGGCTTCACCGTTTTC
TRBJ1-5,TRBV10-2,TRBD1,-,CASSVGQNQPQHF,TGCGCCAGCAGTGTGGGACAGAATCAGCCCCAGCATTTT
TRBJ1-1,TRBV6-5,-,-,CASSYSSENTEAFF,TGTGCCAGCAGTTACTCGAGTGAGAACACTGAAGCTTTCTTT
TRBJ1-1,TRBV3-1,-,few,CASSQGQGSGHTEAFF,TGTGCCAGCAGCCAAGGCCAGGGGAGCGGGCACACTGAAGCTTTCTTT
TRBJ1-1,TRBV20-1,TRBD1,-,CSALPGTGGTEAFF,TGCAGTGCTCTTCCCGGGACAGGGGGCACTGAAGCTTTCTTT
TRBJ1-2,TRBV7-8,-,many,CASSLVGQGSNYGYTF,TGTGCCAGCAGCTTAGTAGGGCAGGGGAGCAACTATGGCTACACCTTC
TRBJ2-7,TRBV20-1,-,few,CSARGSPQGLYEQYF,TGCAGTGCTAGAGGCTCCCCCCAGGGTCTCTACGAGCAGTACTTC
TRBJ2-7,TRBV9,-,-,CASSVVAEIYKAQYF,TGTGCCAGCAGCGTAGTTGCCGAAATTTACAAGGCGCAGTACTTC
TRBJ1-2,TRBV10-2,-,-,CASSEMRRVGYGYTF,TGCGCCAGCAGTGAAATGAGGCGAGTTGGCTATGGCTACACCTTC